Below are 7 T cell receptor beta chains sequenced from a single sample in a study. Amplification of TRBV12-4/TRBJ1-2 clonotypes used adaptor-ligated barcode primers. TCRdb reprocessed the multiplex PCR reads via MiXCR and lists one record per CDR3 protein. The repertoire holds 2,000 or so distinct CDR3 sequences, around 1.1% seen once, with roughly a sixth in the top ten. Tregs were sorted as CD4+CD25+CD127-/low cells. The sample was tumor-infiltrating Tregs sorted from the breast tumor. These receptors came from a female donor with breast cancer.

This clonotype is judged medium-sized. The V gene is TRBV12-3 or TRBV12-4, the J gene TRBJ1-2, with 7 bases aligning to TRBD1. The CDR3 has 14 amino acids. V lost 1 base to trimming and J lost 1 base; unmatched junction nucleotides: 0. CDR3 coding DNA: TGTGCCAGCAGTTTAGGGGACAGTAACTATGGCTACACCTTC. Encoded protein: CASSLGDSNYGYTF.

This clonotype has a count of ten or more. The rearrangement uses TRBV12-3 or TRBV12-4 and TRBJ1-2; D is ambiguous. Trimming cost V 2 bases and J 7 bases, with 20 bases left between them. There are 16 residues in the CDR3. The CDR3 sequence is CASSLMLSDRARGYTF. In DNA, the CDR3 is TGTGCCAGCAGTTTAATGCTTTCCGATCGGGCTCGTGGCTACACCTTC.

This clonotype is categorized as medium-sized. The chain employs TRBV12-3 or TRBV12-4 and TRBJ1-2; D call uncertain. Trimming pared 5 bases from V and 7 bases from J, leaving 11 bases between. The CDR3 sequence is 12 residues long. The CDR3 DNA is TGTGCCAGCAGTCTACCAGGTGGTGGCTACACCTTC. Protein sequence: CASSLPGGGYTF.

This clonotype ranks as medium-sized. The CDR3 spells CASRYNYGYTF. In nucleotides, the CDR3 is TGTGCCAGCAGATATAACTATGGCTACACCTTC. J is TRBJ1-2 and V is TRBV12-3 or TRBV12-4; D gene ambiguous. V shed 6 bases and J shed 1 base, with 3 bases lying between them. This CDR3 region has 11 residues.

The chain is built from TRBV12-3 or TRBV12-4 and TRBJ1-2; D call uncertain. CDR3 size: 12 residues. The V end was cut by 10 bases, the J end by 8 bases, with 17 bases between. CDR3 sequence (DNA): TGTGCCACCTCGGAAGGTTGGCGCGGCTACACCTTC. It encodes CATSEGWRGYTF.

By share of the sample, this clonotype is medium-sized. V gene TRBV12-3 or TRBV12-4 combines with J gene TRBJ1-2; D remains unclear. V gave up 5 bases and J gave up 2 bases, with 9 bases separating them. The CDR3 runs 13 residues. The CDR3, as DNA: TGTGCCAGCAGTACCTCGACGAACTATGGCTACACCTTC. It specifies CASSTSTNYGYTF.

This clonotype is medium-sized by share. The V and J genes are TRBV12-3 or TRBV12-4 and TRBJ1-2; 8 nucleotides align to TRBD1. The CDR3 contains 13 residues. J was trimmed by 7 bases and V by 7 bases; bases with no gene match: 8. CDR3 loop: CASTGDRFGGYTF. The CDR3 DNA reads TGTGCCAGCACCGGGGACAGGTTCGGTGGCTACACCTTC.